This TCR beta chain was captured by sequencing in a study of blood T cell repertoires in COVID-19. Cohort 3 recovery required two negative PCRs, clearance, or symptom resolution. The V gene lost 1 base and the J gene lost 12 bases, with 12 bases spanning the gap. The CDR3 covers 12 residues. Only in-frame clones appear in the TCRdb table, and some are missing; sequencing was by immunoSEQ multiplex PCR. This sample carries over 120,000 clones, roughly 85% of them seen once, and the ten largest clones take over 2.5%. The clonotype comes from a woman in her forties or fifties who had recovered from COVID-19. Sequencing was carried out using PBMCs or T cells enriched from blood (not recorded which). V usage is TRBV12-3 or TRBV12-4 and J usage is TRBJ1-2; maybe TRBD1 (5 bases). The CDR3 bases are TGTGCCAGCAGTTTAGGGGTCCCGGGGGACACCTTC. The encoded protein is CASSLGVPGDTF.